This is a list of T cell receptor beta chains from one sample in a study of T-cell memory formation after mild COVID-19. From the 5' RACE reads, TCRdb called clonotypes with MiXCR, one entry per CDR3 protein. The repertoire holds some 310,000 distinct CDR3 sequences, 20% to 25% seen once, with around 23% in the top ten. The sequenced sample consisted of PBMCs or a T cell subset sorted from them (not recorded which). The receptors derive from a young man who had mild COVID-19 (a few samples of this study predate the infection). Cell type and time point are not known. Both conserved end residues are part of each CDR3. Fields, in order: J gene, V gene, CDR3 protein.

TRBJ2-5,TRBV9,CASSFAQEEGETQYF
TRBJ1-2,TRBV4-3,CASSQDRGSGYGYTF
TRBJ2-1,TRBV20-1,CSARELGLEQFF
TRBJ2-7,TRBV7-2,CASSYEGGGNYEQYF
TRBJ2-5,TRBV12-3/TRBV12-4,CASTPSGGETQYF
TRBJ1-2,TRBV12-3/TRBV12-4,CASRGEEGYTF
TRBJ1-2,TRBV12-3/TRBV12-4,CASSPRAGASGGYTF
TRBJ2-4,TRBV6-5,CASSYSGMSLAKNIQYF
TRBJ2-7,TRBV5-4,CAFSGQSYYEQYF
TRBJ2-5,TRBV5-6,CASSLVSQETQYF
TRBJ2-7,TRBV6-2/TRBV6-3,CASSFTGQGIHEQYF
TRBJ2-1,TRBV19,CASSIEGWGGVQFF
TRBJ1-2,TRBV7-9,CASSLGGYTF
TRBJ2-6,TRBV6-5,CASSYSWGGQSGANVLTF
TRBJ2-7,TRBV30,CAWSGESHYEQYF
TRBJ2-2,TRBV6-5,CASTTGTPNTGELFF
TRBJ2-1,TRBV20-1,CSARDTGGAVDEQFF
TRBJ1-2,TRBV7-9,CASSLEVYGYTF
TRBJ2-1,TRBV4-2,CASSQVVQGRNEQFF
TRBJ2-1,TRBV4-3,CASSQNLAGGVVEQFF
TRBJ2-1,TRBV15,CATSRVIGTSAYNEQFF
TRBJ2-3,TRBV4-3,CASSQDGTGGPIDTQYF
TRBJ1-5,TRBV20-1,CSAETLGQPQHF
TRBJ1-1,TRBV28,CASELAAGAFF
TRBJ2-6,TRBV5-4,CASSPPGLGANVLTF
TRBJ2-2,TRBV7-9,CASSPDRHNTGELFF
TRBJ1-5,TRBV6-2/TRBV6-3,CASSLQGISNQPQHF
TRBJ2-1,TRBV5-5,CASSLVRFGGTFPRGEQFF
TRBJ2-7,TRBV5-1,CASSLVAGEAYEQYF
TRBJ2-3,TRBV6-5,CASSWGVGGTTQYF
TRBJ2-5,TRBV20-1,CSARGTAKQETQYF
TRBJ1-1,TRBV7-9,CASSPLERTEAFF
TRBJ1-2,TRBV7-9,CASSLVEGGALYGYTF